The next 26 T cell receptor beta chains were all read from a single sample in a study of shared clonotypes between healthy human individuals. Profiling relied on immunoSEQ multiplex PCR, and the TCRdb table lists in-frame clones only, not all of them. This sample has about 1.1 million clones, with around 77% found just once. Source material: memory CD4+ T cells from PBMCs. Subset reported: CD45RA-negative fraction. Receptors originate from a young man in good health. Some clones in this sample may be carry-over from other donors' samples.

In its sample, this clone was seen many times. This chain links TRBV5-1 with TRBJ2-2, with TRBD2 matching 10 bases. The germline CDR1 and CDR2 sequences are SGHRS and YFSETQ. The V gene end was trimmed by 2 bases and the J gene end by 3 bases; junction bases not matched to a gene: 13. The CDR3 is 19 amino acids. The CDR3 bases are TGCGCCAGCAGCTTTCGCAGCGGGAGGGCCTGGGGCGACACCGGGGAGCTGTTTTTT. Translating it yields CASSFRSGRAWGDTGELFF.

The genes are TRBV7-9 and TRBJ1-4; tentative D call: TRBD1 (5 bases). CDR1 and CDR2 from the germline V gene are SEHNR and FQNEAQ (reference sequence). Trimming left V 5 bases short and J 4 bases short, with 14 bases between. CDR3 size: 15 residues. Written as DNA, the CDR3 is TGTGCCAGCAGCCCGACCGGGACGTATAATGAAAAACTGTTTTTT. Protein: CASSPTGTYNEKLFF.

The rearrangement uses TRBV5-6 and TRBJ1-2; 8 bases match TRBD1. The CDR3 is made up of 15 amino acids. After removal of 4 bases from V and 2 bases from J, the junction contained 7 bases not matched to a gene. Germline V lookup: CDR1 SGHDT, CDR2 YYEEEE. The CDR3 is CASSPGQELNYGYTF. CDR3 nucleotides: TGTGCCAGCAGCCCGGGACAGGAGCTGAACTATGGCTACACCTTC.

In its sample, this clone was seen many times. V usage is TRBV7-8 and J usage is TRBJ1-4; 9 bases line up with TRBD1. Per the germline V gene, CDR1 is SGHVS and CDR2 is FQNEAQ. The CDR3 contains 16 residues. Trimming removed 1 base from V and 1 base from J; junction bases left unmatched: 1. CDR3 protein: CASSLGTGVTNEKLFF. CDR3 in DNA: TGTGCCAGCAGCTTAGGGACAGGGGTAACTAATGAAAAACTGTTTTTT.

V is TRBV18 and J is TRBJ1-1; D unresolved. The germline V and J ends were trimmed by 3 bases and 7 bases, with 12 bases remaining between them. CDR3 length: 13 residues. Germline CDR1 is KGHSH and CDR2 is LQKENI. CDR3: CASSPSVGREAFF. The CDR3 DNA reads TGTGCCAGCTCACCCTCTGTTGGCCGTGAAGCTTTCTTT.

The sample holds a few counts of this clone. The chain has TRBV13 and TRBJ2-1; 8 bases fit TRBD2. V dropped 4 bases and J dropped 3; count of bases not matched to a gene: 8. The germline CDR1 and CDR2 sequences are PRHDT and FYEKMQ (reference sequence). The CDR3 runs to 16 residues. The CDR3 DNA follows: TGTGCCAGCAGCTATAGCGGCCTAGCGGGCTACAATGAGCAGTTCTTC. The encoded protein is CASSYSGLAGYNEQFF.

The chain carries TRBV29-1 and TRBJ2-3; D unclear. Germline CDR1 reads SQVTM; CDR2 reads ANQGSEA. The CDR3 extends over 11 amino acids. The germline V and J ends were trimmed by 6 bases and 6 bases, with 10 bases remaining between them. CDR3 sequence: CSVQPSDTQYF. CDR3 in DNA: TGCAGCGTACAACCTTCCGATACGCAGTATTTT.

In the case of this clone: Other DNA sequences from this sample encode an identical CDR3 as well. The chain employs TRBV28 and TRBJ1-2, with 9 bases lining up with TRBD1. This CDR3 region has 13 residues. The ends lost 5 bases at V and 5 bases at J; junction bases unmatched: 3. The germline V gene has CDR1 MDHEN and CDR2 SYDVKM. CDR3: CASSPGTGYGYTF. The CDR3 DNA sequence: TGTGCCAGCAGTCCTGGGACAGGGTATGGCTACACCTTC.

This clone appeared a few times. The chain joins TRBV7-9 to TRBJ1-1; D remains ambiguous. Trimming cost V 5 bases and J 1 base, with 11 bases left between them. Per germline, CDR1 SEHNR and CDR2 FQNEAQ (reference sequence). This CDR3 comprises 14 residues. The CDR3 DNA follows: TGTGCCAGCAGCAGAGAATTGGGGAACACTGAAGCTTTCTTT. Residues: CASSRELGNTEAFF. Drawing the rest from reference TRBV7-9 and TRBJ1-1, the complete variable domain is DTGVSQNPRHKITKRGQNVTFRCDPISEHNRLYWYRQTLGQGPEFLTYFQNEAQLEKSRLLSDRFSAERPKGSFSTLEIQRTEQGDSAMYLCASSRELGNTEAFFGQGTRLTVV.

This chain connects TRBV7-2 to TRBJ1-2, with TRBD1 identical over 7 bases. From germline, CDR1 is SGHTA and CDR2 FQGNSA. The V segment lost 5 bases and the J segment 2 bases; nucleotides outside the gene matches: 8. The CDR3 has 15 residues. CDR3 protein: CASSPTGTENYGYTF. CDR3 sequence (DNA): TGTGCCAGCAGCCCTACCGGGACAGAGAACTATGGCTACACCTTC. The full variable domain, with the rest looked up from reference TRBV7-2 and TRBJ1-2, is GAGVSQSPSNKVTEKGKDVELRCDPISGHTALYWYRQSLGQGLEFLIYFQGNSAPDKSGLPSDRFSAERTGGSVSTLTIQRTQQEDSAVYLCASSPTGTENYGYTFGSGTRLTVV.

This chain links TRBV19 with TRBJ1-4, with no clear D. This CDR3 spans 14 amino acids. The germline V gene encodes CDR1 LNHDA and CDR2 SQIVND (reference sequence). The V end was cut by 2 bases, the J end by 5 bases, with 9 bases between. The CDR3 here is CASSISWANEKLFF. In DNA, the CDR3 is TGTGCCAGTAGTATATCTTGGGCCAATGAAAAACTGTTTTTT. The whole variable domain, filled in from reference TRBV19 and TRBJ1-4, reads DGGITQSPKYLFRKEGQNVTLSCEQNLNHDAMYWYRQDPGQGLRLIYYSQIVNDFQKGDIAEGYSVSREKKESFPLTVTSAQKNPTAFYLCASSISWANEKLFFGSGTQLSVL.

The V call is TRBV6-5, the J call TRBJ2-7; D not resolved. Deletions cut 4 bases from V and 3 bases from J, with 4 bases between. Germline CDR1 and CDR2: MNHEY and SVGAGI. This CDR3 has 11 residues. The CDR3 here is CASSSYYEQYF. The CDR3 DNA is TGTGCCAGCAGTTCTTACTACGAGCAGTACTTC.

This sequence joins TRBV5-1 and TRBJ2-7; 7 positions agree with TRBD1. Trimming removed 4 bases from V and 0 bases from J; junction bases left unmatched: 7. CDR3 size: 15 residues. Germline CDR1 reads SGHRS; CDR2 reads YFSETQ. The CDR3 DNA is TGCGCCAGCAGCAACGTCAGGGGGAGCTCCTACGAGCAGTACTTC. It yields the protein CASSNVRGSSYEQYF.

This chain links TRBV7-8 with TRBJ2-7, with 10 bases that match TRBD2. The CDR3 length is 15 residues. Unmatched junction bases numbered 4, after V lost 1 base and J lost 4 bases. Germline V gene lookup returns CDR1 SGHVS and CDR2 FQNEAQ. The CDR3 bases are TGTGCCAGCAGCTTAGGAGGGACTAGCGAATACGAGCAGTACTTC. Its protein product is CASSLGGTSEYEQYF.

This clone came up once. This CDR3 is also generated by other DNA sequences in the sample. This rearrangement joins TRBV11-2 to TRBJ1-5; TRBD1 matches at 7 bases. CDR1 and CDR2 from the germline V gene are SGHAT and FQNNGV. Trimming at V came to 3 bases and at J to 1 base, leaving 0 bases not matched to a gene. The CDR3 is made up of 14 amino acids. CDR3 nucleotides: TGTGCCAGCAGCTTGACAGGGAGCAATCAGCCCCAGCATTTT. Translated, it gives CASSLTGSNQPQHF. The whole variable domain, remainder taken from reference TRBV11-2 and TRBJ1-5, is EAGVAQSPRYKIIEKRQSVAFWCNPISGHATLYWYQQILGQGPKLLIQFQNNGVVDDSQLPKDRFSAERLKGVDSTLKIQPAKLEDSAVYLCASSLTGSNQPQHFGDGTRLSIL.

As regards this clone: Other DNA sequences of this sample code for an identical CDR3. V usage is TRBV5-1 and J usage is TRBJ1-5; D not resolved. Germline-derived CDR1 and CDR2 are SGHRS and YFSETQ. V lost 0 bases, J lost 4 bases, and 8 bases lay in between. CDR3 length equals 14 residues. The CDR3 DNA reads TGCGCCAGCAGCTTGGAGCCTGGAAATCAGCCCCAGCATTTT. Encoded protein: CASSLEPGNQPQHF.

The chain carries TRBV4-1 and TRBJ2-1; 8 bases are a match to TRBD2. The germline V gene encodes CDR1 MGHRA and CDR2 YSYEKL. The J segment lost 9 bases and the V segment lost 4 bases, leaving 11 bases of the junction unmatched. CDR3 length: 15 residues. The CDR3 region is CASSPKESGRGEQFF. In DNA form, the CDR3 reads TGCGCCAGCAGCCCAAAAGAGAGCGGGAGAGGTGAGCAGTTCTTC.

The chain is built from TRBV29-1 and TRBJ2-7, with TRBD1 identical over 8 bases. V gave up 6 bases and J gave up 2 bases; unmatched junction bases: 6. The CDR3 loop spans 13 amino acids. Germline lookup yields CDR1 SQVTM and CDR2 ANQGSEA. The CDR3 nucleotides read TGCAGCGTCCGACAGGGGAGGACCTACGAGCAGTACTTC. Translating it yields CSVRQGRTYEQYF.

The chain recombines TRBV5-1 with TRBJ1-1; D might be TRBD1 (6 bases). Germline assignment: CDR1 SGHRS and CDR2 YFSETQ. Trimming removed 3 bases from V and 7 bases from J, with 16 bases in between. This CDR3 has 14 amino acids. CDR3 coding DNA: TGCGCCAGCAGCTGGGGGGGCCGGGACGGTGAAGCTTTCTTT. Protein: CASSWGGRDGEAFF.

The CDR3 sequence: CASSPGLVGEQYF. The CDR3 DNA reads as TGTGCCAGCAGCCCGGGACTAGTAGGCGAGCAGTACTTC. The V gene is TRBV5-4, the J gene TRBJ2-7; 8 nucleotides agree with TRBD2. This CDR3 is 13 amino acids long. CDR1 is SGHNT and CDR2 is YYREEE in the germline V gene (reference sequence). V trimming: 4 bases; J trimming: 6 bases; junction bases outside the gene matches: 6.

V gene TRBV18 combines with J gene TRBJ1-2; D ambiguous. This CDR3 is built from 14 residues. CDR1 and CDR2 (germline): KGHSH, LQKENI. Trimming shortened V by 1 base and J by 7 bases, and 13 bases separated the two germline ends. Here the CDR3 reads CASSPQSVPGGYTF. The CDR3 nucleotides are TGTGCCAGCTCACCACAGTCCGTACCAGGTGGCTACACCTTC.

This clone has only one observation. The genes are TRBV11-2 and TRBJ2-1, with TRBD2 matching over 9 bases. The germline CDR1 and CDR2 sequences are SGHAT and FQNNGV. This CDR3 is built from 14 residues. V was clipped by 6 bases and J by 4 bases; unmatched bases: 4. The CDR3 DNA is TGTGCCAGCAGGACTAGCGGCTTTTACAATGAGCAGTTCTTC. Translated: CASRTSGFYNEQFF.

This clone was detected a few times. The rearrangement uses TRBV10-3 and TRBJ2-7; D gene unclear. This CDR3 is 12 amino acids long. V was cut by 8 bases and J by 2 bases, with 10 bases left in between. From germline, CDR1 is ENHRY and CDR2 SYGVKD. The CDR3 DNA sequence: TGTGCCATCCGGGCAGTGCCCTACGAGCAGTACTTC. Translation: CAIRAVPYEQYF.

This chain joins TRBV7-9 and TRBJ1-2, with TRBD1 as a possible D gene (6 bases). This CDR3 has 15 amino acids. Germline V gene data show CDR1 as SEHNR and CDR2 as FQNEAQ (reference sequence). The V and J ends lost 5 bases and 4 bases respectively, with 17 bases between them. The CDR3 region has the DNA TGTGCCAGCAGCCCAGAGGGGGGGCTCGGCTATGGCTACACCTTC. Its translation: CASSPEGGLGYGYTF.

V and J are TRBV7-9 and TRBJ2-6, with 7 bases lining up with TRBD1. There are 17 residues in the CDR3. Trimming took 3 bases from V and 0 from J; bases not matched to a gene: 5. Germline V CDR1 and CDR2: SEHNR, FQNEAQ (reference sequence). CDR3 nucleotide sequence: TGTGCCAGCAGCTTGCGGACAGGAGCCTCTGGGGCCAACGTCCTGACTTTC. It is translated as CASSLRTGASGANVLTF.

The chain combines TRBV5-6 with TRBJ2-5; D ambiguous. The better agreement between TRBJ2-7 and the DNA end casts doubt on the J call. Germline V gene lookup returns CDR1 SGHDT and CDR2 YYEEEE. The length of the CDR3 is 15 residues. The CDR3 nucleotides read TGTGCCAGCAGCTTGGGACAAGGCTTAACCTACGAGCAGTACTTC. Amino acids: CASSLGQGLTYEQYF.